This record concerns one T cell receptor beta chain sequence. Its antigen remains unidentified. Regarding treatment: around 19 received Ad26.COV2.S at low or high dose, single or two shots; several received placebo; per-sample allocation not given. Repertoires come from day 63 after the first vaccine or placebo injection. In germline, CDR1 is SGHAT, CDR2 FQNNGV. V lost 5 bases and J 5 bases, leaving 16 bases between the germline ends. The CDR3 length is 15 residues. These data belong to a study of Ad26.COV2.S vaccination and SARS-CoV-2 variants. Study outcomes and limitations: Once vaccination had occurred, spike-specific CD8+ and CD4+ T cell responses reportedly showed substantial breadth.

Clones were read by immunoSEQ multiplex PCR, and TCRdb kept only the in-frame ones, dropping some. The repertoire has hundreds of thousands of clones, 75% to 95% of them found once; the top ten carry 9.5% to 15%. The sequencing used peripheral blood, collected in a trial of Ad26.COV2.S vaccine versus placebo. This TCR came from a person between 18 and 65 years old who received the Ad26.COV2.S COVID-19 vaccine or a placebo. The chain joins TRBV11-2 to TRBJ2-1; no definite D call. The CDR3 nucleotides read TGTGCCAGCAGCCCCTTTGCTGGAAAAGACAATGAGCAGTTCTTC. The encoded protein is CASSPFAGKDNEQFF.